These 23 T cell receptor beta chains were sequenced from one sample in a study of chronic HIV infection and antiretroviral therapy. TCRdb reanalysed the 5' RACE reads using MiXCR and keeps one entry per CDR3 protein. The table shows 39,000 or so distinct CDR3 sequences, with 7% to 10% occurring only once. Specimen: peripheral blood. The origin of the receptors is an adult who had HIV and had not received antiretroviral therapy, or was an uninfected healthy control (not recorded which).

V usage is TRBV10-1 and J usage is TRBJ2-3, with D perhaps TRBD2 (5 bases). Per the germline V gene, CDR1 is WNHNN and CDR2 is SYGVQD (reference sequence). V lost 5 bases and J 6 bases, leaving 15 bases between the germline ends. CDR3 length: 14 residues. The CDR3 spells CASSKLARRDTQYF. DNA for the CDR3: TGCGCCAGCAGTAAGCTAGCACGACGGGATACGCAGTATTTT.

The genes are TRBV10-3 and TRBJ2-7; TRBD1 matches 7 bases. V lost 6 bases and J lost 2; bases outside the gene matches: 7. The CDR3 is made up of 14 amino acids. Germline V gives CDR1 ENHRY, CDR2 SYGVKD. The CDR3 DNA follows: TGTGCCATCAGGAAGACAGGGCGGACCTACGAGCAGTACTTC. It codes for CAIRKTGRTYEQYF.

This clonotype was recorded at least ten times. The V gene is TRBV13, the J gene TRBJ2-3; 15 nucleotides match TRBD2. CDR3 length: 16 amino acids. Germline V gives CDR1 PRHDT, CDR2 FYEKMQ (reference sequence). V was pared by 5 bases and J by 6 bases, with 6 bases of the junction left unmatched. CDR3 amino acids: CASSPWGLAGGDTQYF. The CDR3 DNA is TGTGCCAGCAGCCCCTGGGGACTAGCGGGAGGCGATACGCAGTATTTT.

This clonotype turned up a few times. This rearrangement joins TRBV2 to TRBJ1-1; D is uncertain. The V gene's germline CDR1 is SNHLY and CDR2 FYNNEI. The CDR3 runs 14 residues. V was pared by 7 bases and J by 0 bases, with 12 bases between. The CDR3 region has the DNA TGTGCCAGCAATCCCGGCCCGATGAACACTGAAGCTTTCTTT. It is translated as CASNPGPMNTEAFF. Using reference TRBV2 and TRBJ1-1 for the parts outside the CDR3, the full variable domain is EPEVTQTPSHQVTQMGQEVILRCVPISNHLYFYWYRQILGQKVEFLVSFYNNEISEKSEIFDDQFSVERPDGSNFTLKIRSTKLEDSAMYFCASNPGPMNTEAFFGQGTRLTVV.

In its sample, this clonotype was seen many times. For the CDR3, the DNA is TGTGCCAGCAGTATAAGCCGGGTGTTAAATGAGCAGTTCTTC. Amino acids: CASSISRVLNEQFF. The V call is TRBV6-2 or TRBV6-3, the J call TRBJ2-1; D is undetermined. This CDR3 has 14 residues. The V and J ends lost 5 bases and 7 bases respectively, with 15 bases between them. The germline gives CDR1 MNHEY, CDR2 SVGEGT.

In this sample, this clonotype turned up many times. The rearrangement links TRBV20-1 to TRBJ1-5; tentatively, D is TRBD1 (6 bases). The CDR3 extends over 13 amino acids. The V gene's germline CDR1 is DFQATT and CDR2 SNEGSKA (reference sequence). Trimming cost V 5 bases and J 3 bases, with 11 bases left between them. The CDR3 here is CSAWTDLNQPQHF. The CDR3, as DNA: TGCAGTGCTTGGACAGACCTCAATCAGCCCCAGCATTTT.

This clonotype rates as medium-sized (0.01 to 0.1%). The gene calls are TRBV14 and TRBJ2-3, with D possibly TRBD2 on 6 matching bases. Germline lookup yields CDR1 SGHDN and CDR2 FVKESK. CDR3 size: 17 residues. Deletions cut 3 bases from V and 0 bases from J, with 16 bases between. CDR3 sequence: CASSHDPAGTSTDTQYF. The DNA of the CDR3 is TGTGCCAGCAGCCATGACCCAGCGGGTACTAGCACAGATACGCAGTATTTT.

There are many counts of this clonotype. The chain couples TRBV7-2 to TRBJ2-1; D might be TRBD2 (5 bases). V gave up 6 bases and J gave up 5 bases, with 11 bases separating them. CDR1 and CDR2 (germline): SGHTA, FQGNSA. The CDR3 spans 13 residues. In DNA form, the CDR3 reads TGTGCCAGCAGGAGGGAAGGGAACAATGAGCAGTTCTTC. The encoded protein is CASRREGNNEQFF.

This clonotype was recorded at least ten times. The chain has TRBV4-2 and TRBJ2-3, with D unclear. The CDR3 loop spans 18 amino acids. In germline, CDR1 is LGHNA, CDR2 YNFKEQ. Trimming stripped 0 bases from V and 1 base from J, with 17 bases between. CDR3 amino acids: CASSQDAEMLGGTDTQYF. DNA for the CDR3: TGTGCCAGCAGCCAAGATGCGGAGATGCTGGGCGGCACAGATACGCAGTATTTT.

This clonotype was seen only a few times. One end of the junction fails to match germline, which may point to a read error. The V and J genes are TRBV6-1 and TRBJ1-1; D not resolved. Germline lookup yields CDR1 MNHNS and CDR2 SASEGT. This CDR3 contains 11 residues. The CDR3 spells CASSVPLETFF. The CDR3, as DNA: TGTGCCAGCAGTGTCCCACTTGAAACTTTCTTT.

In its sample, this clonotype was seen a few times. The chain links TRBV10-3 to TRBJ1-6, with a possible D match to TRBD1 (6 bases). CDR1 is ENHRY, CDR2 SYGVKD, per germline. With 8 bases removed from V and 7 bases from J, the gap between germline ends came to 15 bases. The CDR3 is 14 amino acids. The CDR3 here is CAIPGKDRNSPLHF. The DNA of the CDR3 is TGTGCCATCCCTGGGAAGGACAGAAATTCACCCCTCCACTTT.

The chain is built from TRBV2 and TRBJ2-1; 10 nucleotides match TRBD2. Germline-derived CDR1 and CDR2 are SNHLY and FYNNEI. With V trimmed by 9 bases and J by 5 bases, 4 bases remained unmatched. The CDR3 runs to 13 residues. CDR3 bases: TGTGCCAGGGAAGGACTAGCGGACAATGAGCAGTTCTTC. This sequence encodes CAREGLADNEQFF. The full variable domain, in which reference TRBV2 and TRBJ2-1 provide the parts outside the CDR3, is EPEVTQTPSHQVTQMGQEVILRCVPISNHLYFYWYRQILGQKVEFLVSFYNNEISEKSEIFDDQFSVERPDGSNFTLKIRSTKLEDSAMYFCAREGLADNEQFFGPGTRLTVL.

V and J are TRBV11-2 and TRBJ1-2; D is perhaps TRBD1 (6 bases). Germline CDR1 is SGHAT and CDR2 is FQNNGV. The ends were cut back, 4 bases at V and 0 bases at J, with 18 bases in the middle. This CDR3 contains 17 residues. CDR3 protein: CASSSTRGAAANYGYTF. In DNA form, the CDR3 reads TGTGCCAGCAGCTCCACCCGGGGGGCAGCAGCTAACTATGGCTACACCTTC.

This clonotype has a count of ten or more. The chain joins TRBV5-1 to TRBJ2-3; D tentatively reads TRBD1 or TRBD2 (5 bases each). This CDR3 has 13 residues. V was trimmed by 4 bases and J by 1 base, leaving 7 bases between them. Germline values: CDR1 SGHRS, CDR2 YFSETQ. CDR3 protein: CASSRGRTDTQYF. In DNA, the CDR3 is TGCGCCAGCAGCCGGGGACGCACAGATACGCAGTATTTT.

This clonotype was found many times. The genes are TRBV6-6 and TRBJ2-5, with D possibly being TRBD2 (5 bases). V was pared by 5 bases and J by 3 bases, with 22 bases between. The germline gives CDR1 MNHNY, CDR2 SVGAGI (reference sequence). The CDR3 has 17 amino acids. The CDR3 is CASSTDRGRLVKETQYF. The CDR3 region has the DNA TGTGCCAGCAGTACCGACCGGGGAAGGTTGGTAAAAGAGACCCAGTACTTC.

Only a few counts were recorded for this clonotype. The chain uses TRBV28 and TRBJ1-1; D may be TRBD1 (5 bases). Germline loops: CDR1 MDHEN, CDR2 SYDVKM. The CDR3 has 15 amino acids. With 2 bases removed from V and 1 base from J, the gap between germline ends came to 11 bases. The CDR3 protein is CASSLRGRRNTEAFF. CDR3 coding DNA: TGTGCCAGCAGTTTACGGGGACGGCGGAACACTGAAGCTTTCTTT.

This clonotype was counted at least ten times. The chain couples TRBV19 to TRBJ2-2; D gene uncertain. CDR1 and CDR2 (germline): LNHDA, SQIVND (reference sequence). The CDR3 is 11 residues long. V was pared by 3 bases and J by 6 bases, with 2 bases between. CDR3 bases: TGTGCCAGTAGTATCCCCGGGGAGCTGTTTTTT. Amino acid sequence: CASSIPGELFF. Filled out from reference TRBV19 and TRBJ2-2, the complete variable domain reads DGGITQSPKYLFRKEGQNVTLSCEQNLNHDAMYWYRQDPGQGLRLIYYSQIVNDFQKGDIAEGYSVSREKKESFPLTVTSAQKNPTAFYLCASSIPGELFFGEGSRLTVL.

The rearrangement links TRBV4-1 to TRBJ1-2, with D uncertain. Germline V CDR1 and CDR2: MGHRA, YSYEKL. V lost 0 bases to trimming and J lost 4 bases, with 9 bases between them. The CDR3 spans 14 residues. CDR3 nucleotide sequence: TGCGCCAGCAGCCAAGATTTACTGTTCTATGGCTACACCTTC. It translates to CASSQDLLFYGYTF.

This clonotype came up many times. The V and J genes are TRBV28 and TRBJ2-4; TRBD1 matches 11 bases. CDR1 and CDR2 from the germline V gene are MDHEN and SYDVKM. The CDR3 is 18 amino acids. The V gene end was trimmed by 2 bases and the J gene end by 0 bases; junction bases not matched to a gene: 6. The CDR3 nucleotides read TGTGCCAGCAGTTTAGTTGGGACAGGGGGACTAGCCAAAAACATTCAGTACTTC. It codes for CASSLVGTGGLAKNIQYF.

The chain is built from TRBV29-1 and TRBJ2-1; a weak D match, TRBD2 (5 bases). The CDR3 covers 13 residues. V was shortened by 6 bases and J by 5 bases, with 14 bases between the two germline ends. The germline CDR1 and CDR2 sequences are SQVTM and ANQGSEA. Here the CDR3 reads CSVPGFENNEQFF. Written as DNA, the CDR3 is TGCAGCGTCCCGGGGTTCGAGAACAATGAGCAGTTCTTC.

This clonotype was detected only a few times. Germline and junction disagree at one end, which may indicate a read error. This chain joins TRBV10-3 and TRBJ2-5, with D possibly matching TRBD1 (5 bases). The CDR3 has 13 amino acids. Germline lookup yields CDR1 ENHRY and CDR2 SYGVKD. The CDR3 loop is CATSGAPQETQYF. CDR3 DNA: TGTGCCACCAGTGGGGCGCCCCAAGAGACCCAGTACTTC.

CDR3 nucleotides: TGTGCCAGCAGTCGAAACAGGGGCGGCGGGGCTTTCTTT. It specifies CASSRNRGGGAFF. The chain recombines TRBV6-2 or TRBV6-3 with TRBJ1-1; 7 bases line up with TRBD1. Germline lookup yields CDR1 MNHEY and CDR2 SVGEGT. The CDR3 sequence is 13 residues long. The junction had 11 bases not matched to a gene; V was cut back by 5 bases and J by 11 bases.

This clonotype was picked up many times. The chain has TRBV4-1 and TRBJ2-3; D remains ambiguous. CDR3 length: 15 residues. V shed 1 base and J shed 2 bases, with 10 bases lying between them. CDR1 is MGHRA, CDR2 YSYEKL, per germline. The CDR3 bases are TGCGCCAGCAGCCAAGCTAGGGCTCACACAGATACGCAGTATTTT. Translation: CASSQARAHTDTQYF.